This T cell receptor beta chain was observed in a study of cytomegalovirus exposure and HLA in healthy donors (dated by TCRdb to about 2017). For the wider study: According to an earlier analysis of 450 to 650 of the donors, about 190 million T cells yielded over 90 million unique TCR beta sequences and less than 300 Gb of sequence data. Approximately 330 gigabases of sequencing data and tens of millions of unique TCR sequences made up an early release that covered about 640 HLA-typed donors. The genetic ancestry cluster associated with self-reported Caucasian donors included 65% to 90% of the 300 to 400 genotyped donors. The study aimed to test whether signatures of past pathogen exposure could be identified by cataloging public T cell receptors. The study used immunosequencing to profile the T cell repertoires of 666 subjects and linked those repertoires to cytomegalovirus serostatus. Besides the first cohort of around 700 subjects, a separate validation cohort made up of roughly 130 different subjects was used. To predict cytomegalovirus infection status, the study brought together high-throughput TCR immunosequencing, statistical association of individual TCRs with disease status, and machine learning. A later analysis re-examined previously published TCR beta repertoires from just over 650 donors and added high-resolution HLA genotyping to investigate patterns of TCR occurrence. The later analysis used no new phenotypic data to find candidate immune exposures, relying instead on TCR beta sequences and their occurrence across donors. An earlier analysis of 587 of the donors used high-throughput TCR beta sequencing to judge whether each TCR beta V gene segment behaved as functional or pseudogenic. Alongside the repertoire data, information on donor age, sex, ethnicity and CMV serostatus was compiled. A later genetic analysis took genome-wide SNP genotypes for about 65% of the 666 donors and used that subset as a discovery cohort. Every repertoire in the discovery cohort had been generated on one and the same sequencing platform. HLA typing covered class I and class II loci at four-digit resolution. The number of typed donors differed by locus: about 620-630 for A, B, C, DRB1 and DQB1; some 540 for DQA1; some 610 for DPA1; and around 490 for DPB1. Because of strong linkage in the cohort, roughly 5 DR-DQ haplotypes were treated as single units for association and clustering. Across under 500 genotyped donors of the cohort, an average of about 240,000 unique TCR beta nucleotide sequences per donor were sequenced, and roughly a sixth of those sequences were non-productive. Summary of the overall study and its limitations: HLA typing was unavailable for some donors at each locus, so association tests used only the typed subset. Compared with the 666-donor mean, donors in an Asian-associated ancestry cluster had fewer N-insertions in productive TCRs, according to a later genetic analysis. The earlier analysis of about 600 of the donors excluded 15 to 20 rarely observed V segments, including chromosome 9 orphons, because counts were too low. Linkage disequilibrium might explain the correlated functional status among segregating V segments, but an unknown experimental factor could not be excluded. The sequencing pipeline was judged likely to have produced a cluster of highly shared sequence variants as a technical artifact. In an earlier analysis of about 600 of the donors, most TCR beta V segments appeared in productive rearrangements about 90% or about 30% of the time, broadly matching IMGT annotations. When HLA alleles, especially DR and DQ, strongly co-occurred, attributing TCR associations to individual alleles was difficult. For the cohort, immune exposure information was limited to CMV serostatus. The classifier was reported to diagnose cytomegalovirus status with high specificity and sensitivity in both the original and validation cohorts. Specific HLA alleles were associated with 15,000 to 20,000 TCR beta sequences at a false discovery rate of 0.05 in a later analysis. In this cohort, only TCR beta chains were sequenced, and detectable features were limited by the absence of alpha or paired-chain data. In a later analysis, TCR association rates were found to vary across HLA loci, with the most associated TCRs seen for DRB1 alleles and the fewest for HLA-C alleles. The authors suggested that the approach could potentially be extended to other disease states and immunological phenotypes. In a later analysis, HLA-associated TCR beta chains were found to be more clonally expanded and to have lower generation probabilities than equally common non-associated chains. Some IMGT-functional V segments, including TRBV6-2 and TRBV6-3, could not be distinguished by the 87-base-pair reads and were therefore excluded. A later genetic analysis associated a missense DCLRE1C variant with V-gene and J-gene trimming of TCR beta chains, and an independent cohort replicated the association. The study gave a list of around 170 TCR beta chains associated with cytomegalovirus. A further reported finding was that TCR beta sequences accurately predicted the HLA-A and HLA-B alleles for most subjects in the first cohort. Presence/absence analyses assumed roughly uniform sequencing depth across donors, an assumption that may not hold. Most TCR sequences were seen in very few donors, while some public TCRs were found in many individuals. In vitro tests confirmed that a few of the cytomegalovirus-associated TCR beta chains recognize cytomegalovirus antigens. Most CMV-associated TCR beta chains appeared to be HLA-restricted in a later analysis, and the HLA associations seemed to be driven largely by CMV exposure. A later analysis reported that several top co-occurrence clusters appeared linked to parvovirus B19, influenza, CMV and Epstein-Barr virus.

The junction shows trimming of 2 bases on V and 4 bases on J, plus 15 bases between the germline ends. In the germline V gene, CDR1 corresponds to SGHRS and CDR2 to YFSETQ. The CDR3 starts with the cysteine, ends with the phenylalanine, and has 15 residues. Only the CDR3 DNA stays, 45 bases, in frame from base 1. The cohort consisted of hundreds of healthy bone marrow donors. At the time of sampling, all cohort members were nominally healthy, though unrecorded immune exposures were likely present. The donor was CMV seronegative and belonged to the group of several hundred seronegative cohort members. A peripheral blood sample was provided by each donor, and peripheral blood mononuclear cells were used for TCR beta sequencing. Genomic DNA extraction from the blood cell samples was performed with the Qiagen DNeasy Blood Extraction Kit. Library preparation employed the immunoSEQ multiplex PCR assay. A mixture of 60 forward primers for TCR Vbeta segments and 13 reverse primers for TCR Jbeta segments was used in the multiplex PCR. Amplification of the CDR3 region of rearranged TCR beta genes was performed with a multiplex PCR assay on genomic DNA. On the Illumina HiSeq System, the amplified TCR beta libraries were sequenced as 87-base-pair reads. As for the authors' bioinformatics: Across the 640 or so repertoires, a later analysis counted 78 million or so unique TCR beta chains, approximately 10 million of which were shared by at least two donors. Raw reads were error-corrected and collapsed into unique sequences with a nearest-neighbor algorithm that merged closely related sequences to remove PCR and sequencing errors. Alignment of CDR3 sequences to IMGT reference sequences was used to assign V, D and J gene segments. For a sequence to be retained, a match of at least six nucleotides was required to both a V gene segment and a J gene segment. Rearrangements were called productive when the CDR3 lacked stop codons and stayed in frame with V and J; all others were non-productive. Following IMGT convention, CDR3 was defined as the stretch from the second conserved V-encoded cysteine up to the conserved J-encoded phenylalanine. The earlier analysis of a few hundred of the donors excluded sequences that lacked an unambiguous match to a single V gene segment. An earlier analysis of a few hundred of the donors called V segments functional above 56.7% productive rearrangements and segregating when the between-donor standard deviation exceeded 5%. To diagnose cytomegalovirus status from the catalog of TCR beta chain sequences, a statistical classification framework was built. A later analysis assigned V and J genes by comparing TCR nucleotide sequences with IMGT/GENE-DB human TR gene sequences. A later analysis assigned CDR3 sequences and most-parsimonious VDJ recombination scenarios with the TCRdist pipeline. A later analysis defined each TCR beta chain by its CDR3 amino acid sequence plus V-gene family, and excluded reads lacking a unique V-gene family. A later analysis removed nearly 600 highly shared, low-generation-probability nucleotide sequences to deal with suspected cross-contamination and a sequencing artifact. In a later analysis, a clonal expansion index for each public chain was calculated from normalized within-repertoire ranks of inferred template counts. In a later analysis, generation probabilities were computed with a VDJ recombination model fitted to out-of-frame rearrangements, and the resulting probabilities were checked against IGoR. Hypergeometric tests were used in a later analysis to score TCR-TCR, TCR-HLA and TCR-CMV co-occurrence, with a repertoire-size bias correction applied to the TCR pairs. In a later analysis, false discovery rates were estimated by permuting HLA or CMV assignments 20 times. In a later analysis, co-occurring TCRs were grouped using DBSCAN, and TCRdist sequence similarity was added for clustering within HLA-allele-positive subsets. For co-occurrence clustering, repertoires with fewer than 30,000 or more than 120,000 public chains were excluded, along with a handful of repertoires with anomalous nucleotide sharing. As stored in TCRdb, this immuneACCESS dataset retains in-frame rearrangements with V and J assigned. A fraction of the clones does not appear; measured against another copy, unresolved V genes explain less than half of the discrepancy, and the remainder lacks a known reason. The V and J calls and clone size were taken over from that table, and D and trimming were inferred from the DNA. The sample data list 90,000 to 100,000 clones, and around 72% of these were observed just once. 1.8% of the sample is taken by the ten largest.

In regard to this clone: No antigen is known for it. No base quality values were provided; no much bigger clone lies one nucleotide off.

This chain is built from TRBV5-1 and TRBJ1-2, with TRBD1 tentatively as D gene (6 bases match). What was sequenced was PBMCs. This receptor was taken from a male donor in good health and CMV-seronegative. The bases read TGCGCCAGCAGCTTAAGCGGGACAAACAGCTATGGCTACACCTTC. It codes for CASSLSGTNSYGYTF.